The rows below give T cell receptor beta chains drawn from one sample of a study of OX40 agonist ivuxolimab in advanced cancers. The protocol was immunoSEQ multiplex PCR, while the TCRdb copy is restricted to in-frame clones and leaves out a portion. Of around 43,000 clones listed, around 90% are singletons. The source material was CD4+ or CD8+ T cells sorted from blood, sampled in a trial of the OX40 agonist ivuxolimab. All receptors derive from an adult with an advanced solid tumor such as melanoma, head and neck, liver or kidney cancer. Each CDR3 is given without its conserved first and last residue.

J | V | CDR3
TRBJ2-7 | TRBV6-6 | ASSQLAGEGYEQY
TRBJ2-6 | TRBV28 | ASITDRPRVGSSGANVLT
TRBJ2-7 | TRBV6-1 | ASRPDRAHEQY
TRBJ2-5 | TRBV7-2 | ASSLVLKETQY
TRBJ2-7 | TRBV5-6 | ASSLGSAGGGFYEQY
TRBJ2-4 | TRBV13 | ASSPRGGKYKNIQY
TRBJ1-5 | TRBV30 | AWSPRAGQGNNQPQH
TRBJ1-2 | TRBV14 | ASSQTGTGIGGYT
TRBJ2-3 | TRBV27 | ASIPGASGSSDTQY
TRBJ2-3 | TRBV5-6 | ASSLGSGGADTQY
TRBJ1-5 | TRBV7-8 | ASSSGGLYSNQPQH
TRBJ2-1 | TRBV7-9 | ASSPAWGSGDYNEQF
TRBJ2-3 | TRBV14 | ASSRPGTPSTDTQY
TRBJ1-4 | TRBV21-1 | ASRTGRGEKLF
TRBJ1-1 | TRBV7-6 | ASSLYTGGVDRTEAF
TRBJ1-4 | TRBV6-5 | ASSYGPTNEKLF
TRBJ2-7 | TRBV10-3 | AISDPPGGEQY
TRBJ2-5 | TRBV16 | ASSLRGETQY
TRBJ2-5 | TRBV5-4 | ASSLRDRQETQY
TRBJ2-7 | TRBV5-5 | ASSFLGQGTYEQY
TRBJ2-7 | TRBV6-1 | ASSDPRRGTYEQY
TRBJ1-2 | TRBV11-2 | ASSPGPGYGYT
TRBJ2-7 | TRBV6-1 | ASSYGLFYEQY
TRBJ2-3 | TRBV27 | ASSSRDRGETDTQY
TRBJ2-7 | TRBV6-5 | ASSSRAGRVYEQY
TRBJ2-1 | TRBV7-9 | ASSSPTGGYNEQF
TRBJ2-1 | TRBV5-1 | ASSLAGVNNEQF
TRBJ2-4 | TRBV9 | ASSVEGVPQNIQY
TRBJ1-1 | TRBV11-2 | ANSSKVENTEAF
TRBJ1-5 | TRBV2 | ASSPRGTGIQPQH
TRBJ2-1 | TRBV15 | ATSTVQKSSGYNEQF
TRBJ1-5 | TRBV27 | ASSLSTGGGQPQH
TRBJ2-2 | TRBV6-6 | ASSYSRGPGELF
TRBJ2-7 | TRBV30 | AWSVPTDRPYEQY
TRBJ2-7 | TRBV19 | ASRSTGEATYEQY
TRBJ2-7 | TRBV4-1 | ASSQGRGAIYEQY
TRBJ2-7 | TRBV19 | ASSIAYLREQY
TRBJ2-7 | TRBV19 | ASSIEAGEQY
TRBJ2-7 | TRBV13 | ASSLPSGGPNEQY
TRBJ1-1 | TRBV9 | ASSVGGGSEAF
TRBJ2-1 | TRBV29-1 | SARPDYNEQF
TRBJ1-1 | TRBV27 | ASSLTGAGTEAF
TRBJ2-2 | TRBV6-5 | ASSYSMGQNTGELF
TRBJ2-7 | TRBV18 | ASSLTVAGGWYEQY
TRBJ2-1 | TRBV7-8 | ASSLVGTMAHNEQF
TRBJ1-1 | TRBV6-1 | ASRYPGVINTEAF
TRBJ2-1 | TRBV9 | ASSVLGEQF